This entry describes one TCR beta chain. This clonotype was seen a few times. Its target antigen remains unknown. No much larger clonotype is one base removed from it; base qualities were not supplied. This sample was included in a study of tumor-infiltrating lymphocytes in primary liver carcinoma (TCRdb year 2017). In terms of the full investigation: Of the five patients (three men and two women, aged 30 to 69 years), four had hepatocellular carcinoma and one had combined HCC and intrahepatic cholangiocarcinoma. For each liver tumor, the study sampled five regions along with adjacent normal tissue and blood, and applied TCRbeta repertoire sequencing, expression microarrays and whole-exome sequencing. Technical replicate repertoires showed high reproducibility, with mean shared-clone rates around 0.9 and correlation coefficients above 0.98. A total of approximately 35 specimens from 5 patients underwent TCRbeta repertoire sequencing, comprising around 25 tumor regions, 5 adjacent noncancerous liver tissues and 5 peripheral blood samples. Agilent mRNA microarray profiling was performed on the approximately 27 tumor region samples to relate TCRbeta repertoire diversity to the local molecular phenotype. The tumors of the five patients were staged as T1-T3 N0M0, with maximum diameters ranging from roughly 4 to 11 cm. Each sample produced roughly 3.5 to 8 million productive TCRbeta reads, and read depth showed no significant difference between tissue types.

CDR1 SGHNT and CDR2 YENEEA were looked up in the germline V gene. Trimming accounts for 7 bases at V and 6 bases at J, while the number of junction bases matched to no gene is 12. The CDR3 measures 15 amino acids from cysteine to phenylalanine. Solely the CDR3 DNA is kept, with 45 bases framed from the first base. Starting from approximately 500 ng total RNA, TCRbeta-specific cDNA was produced by reverse transcription with a constant-region primer and ProtoScript II reverse transcriptase. TCRbeta libraries were built with three nested multiplex PCR rounds, a slightly modified ARM-PCR procedure. The first two PCR rounds used multiplex TRBV1-TRBV30 forward primers with a Cbeta reverse primer, each for 10 to 11 cycles. Sample barcodes and Illumina adapters were added in a final 25-cycle PCR using Deep VentR polymerase. Before sequencing, amplicons of 200-500 bp were purified from gel using a QIAquick gel extraction kit. The TCRbeta amplicons were sequenced with 250-bp paired-end reads on an Illumina HiSeq 2500. Regarding the original processing steps: Reads were quality-trimmed with Trimmomatic v0.33, and paired reads were merged with FLASH v1.2.11 to recover full CDR3 sequences. MiGEC v1.2.1b assigned V, D and J germline segments to the rearranged TCRbeta sequences. Clonotype statistics and Shannon-Wiener diversity indices were computed with VDJtools v1.0.0. To reduce sampling bias, subsequent analyses other than the diversity analysis used only the 250 most abundant clonotypes in each sample. TCRdb's own reprocessing of the public reads used fastp at Q25 and MiXCR and kept productive beta chains. Rows with a matching CDR3 protein are joined into one entry that keeps the most common DNA and genes. For this entry, the V and J calls and clone size follow TCRdb and not the study's own pipeline. The sample includes some 110,000 distinct CDR3 sequences, with 60% to 75% observed a single time. The top ten clones comprise approximately 8.9% of the sample.

Total RNA and DNA were co-extracted without cell sorting from around 20-30 mg of bulk tissue using the AllPrep DNA/RNA mini kit. Roughly 5 patients with histopathologically diagnosed primary liver carcinoma underwent surgical resection in China between November 2015 and March 2016. At the time of sampling, the patients were treatment-naive and had chronic HBV infection. Five spatially separated regions were sampled from each tumor: the superior, inferior, left-lateral and right-lateral poles, plus the tumor centre. More than 80% viable tumor cells were found by histology in every tumor sample. Each fresh piece of tumor and adjacent tissue was cut in two, with one half stored in RNAlater at -80 degrees C and the other half sent for histology. Overall study outcomes, separate from this receptor: Because sequencing covered only the TCR beta chain and unpaired alpha chains were not captured, true repertoire diversity is likely underestimated. The top 250 clones made up a significantly larger repertoire fraction in tumors than in blood (p = 0.039). Just about 8-25% of top clones turned up in all five regions of a tumor, which suggests spatial heterogeneity among tumor-infiltrating T cells. Because the samples were bulk and unsorted, CD4+ and CD8+ T cell repertoires could not be compared. Pairs of tumor regions showed greater repertoire overlap (mean roughly 35%) than tumor-adjacent pairs (about 17%) or tumor-blood pairs (roughly 14%), which is consistent with antigen-driven expansion. The study included only a handful of patients, and the authors note findings should be validated in a larger study.

Sequenced: liver tumor tissue from sampling region 3. The sample's cell subset or site, from its label and the paper: tumor region T3, left-lateral pole. This TCR was recovered from a woman in her sixties or seventies with primary liver carcinoma and hepatitis B virus infection. The chain is made from TRBV11-3 and TRBJ2-1; 7 of the junction bases match TRBD2. The DNA is as follows: TGTGCCAGCATACAGGCGGCGGGAGCCGTCAATGAGCAGTTCTTC. This codes for CASIQAAGAVNEQFF.